This is a list of T cell receptor beta chains from one sample in a study of T cell changes during pregnancy in multiple sclerosis. TCRdb keeps only in-frame clones here, not all; method: immunoSEQ multiplex PCR. Of roughly 30,000 clones listed, approximately 89% are singletons. The sample here was CD8+ T cells from peripheral blood mononuclear cells, taken in the second trimester of pregnancy. All receptors come from a female donor with multiple sclerosis, enrolled in a pregnancy study. Both conserved end residues are part of each CDR3. A D gene is named only where the DNA matches it firmly. Rows give clone size only sometimes, using once, few, many, or a class for an expanded clone.

CDR3 DNA	CDR3 protein	clone size	D gene	V gene	J gene
TGTGCCAGCAGCCATCCCGCCCGCGGGGATTTCTACGAGCAGTACTTC	CASSHPARGDFYEQYF	.	.	TRBV7-9	TRBJ2-7
TGTGCCAGCCAAGGGTCCGGAGGTTCGGACGAGCAGTACTTC	CASQGSGGSDEQYF	.	.	TRBV19	TRBJ2-7
TGTGCCAGCAGCGTAGGGGGCGGTCCCACAAGTGAGCAGTTCTTC	CASSVGGGPTSEQFF	few	.	TRBV9	TRBJ2-1
TGTGCCAGCAGCGTCGTTATAGCCAAAAACATTCAGTACTTC	CASSVVIAKNIQYF	.	.	TRBV5-5	TRBJ2-4
TGCAGCGTTGAAACAGCGGGTGTTGAAAAACTGTTTTTT	CSVETAGVEKLFF	.	.	TRBV29-1	TRBJ1-4
TGTGCCAGCAGCCACTCCTACAATGAGCAGTTCTTC	CASSHSYNEQFF	.	.	TRBV7-9	TRBJ2-1
TGTGCCAGCAGCTTGGGGACAGGGGAGTCGATAACGGACGAGCAGTACTTC	CASSLGTGESITDEQYF	.	TRBD1	TRBV5-7	TRBJ2-7
TGTGCCTGGGCGGGGAGCGGGGGGATCACGCCCTTCACAGATACGCAGTATTTT	CAWAGSGGITPFTDTQYF	.	TRBD2	TRBV30	TRBJ2-3
TGTGCCAGCACCTCTCGAACAGGGGAAGCTTTCTTT	CASTSRTGEAFF	.	.	TRBV27	TRBJ1-1
TGCGCCAGCAGCCAAGGACAGGGGGCTAGGATGAACACTGAAGCTTTCTTT	CASSQGQGARMNTEAFF	few	TRBD1	TRBV4-1	TRBJ1-1
TGTGCCAGCAGCTTACGGCCCAGGGGCCACGAGCAGTACTTC	CASSLRPRGHEQYF	.	.	TRBV7-6	TRBJ2-7
TGTGCCATCAGTGAGCTTCCTAGCGGGACGAACGGCCCAGATACGCAGTATTTT	CAISELPSGTNGPDTQYF	.	TRBD2	TRBV10-3	TRBJ2-3
TGTGCCTGGAGTGTCTTGAGTAGCCTGAGTGAAAAACTGTTTTTT	CAWSVLSSLSEKLFF	.	.	TRBV30	TRBJ1-4
TGTGCCAGCAGCCACCCGGGGACAGGGGCAGATACGCAGTATTTT	CASSHPGTGADTQYF	.	TRBD1	TRBV2	TRBJ2-3
TGTGCCAGCAGTTTACTGCTTTTTGGGGCAGGGGGCACCGGGGAGCTGTTTTTT	CASSLLLFGAGGTGELFF	.	TRBD1	TRBV28	TRBJ2-2
TGCGCCAGCAGCTCCGGGACTAGCGGGAGGGTAGAGACCCAGTACTTC	CASSSGTSGRVETQYF	.	TRBD2	TRBV5-1	TRBJ2-5
TGTGCCAGCAGCGCCGGGACAGACCTTTACTACACCTTC	CASSAGTDLYYTF	.	TRBD1	TRBV9	TRBJ1-2
TGTGCCAGCAGCTCGTCTAGACAGAAACAAGAGACCCAGTACTTC	CASSSSRQKQETQYF	.	.	TRBV7-9	TRBJ2-5
TGTGCCAGCAGTGAATCCGGGACATACAATGAGCAGTTCTTC	CASSESGTYNEQFF	.	.	TRBV25-1	TRBJ2-1
TGTGCCAGCAGCTTATCCCCTTCCCGGGACAGGTTCTACACTGAAGCTTTCTTT	CASSLSPSRDRFYTEAFF	.	TRBD1	TRBV7-2	TRBJ1-1
TGTGCCAGCAGTTTTAGACTGAAATACGGGGAGCTGTTTTTT	CASSFRLKYGELFF	.	.	TRBV28	TRBJ2-2
TGTGCCAGCAGTTACGGGGGGACAGGGGCGTCCTACGAGCAGTACTTC	CASSYGGTGASYEQYF	.	TRBD1	TRBV6-5	TRBJ2-7
TGTGCCAGCAGTTACTACCGTACTACTTCGAACACTGAAGCTTTCTTT	CASSYYRTTSNTEAFF	.	.	TRBV6-5	TRBJ1-1
TGTGCCAGCAGTTACTCCGACTATGGCTACACCTTC	CASSYSDYGYTF	.	.	TRBV6-5	TRBJ1-2
TGTGCCAGCAGCGTTTCGGGGGGCCGGACCGGGGAGCTGTTTTTT	CASSVSGGRTGELFF	.	.	TRBV9	TRBJ2-2
TGTGCCAGCAGCTTAGCATTATCGGGGGGCAGGGCCTACGAGCAGTACTTC	CASSLALSGGRAYEQYF	.	.	TRBV7-8	TRBJ2-7
TGCAGCGCTAGGACTAGCGGGGGTTACAATGAGCAGTTCTTC	CSARTSGGYNEQFF	.	TRBD2	TRBV29-1	TRBJ2-1
TGTGCCAGCAGTTCCCCCGGGACAGCTACTGAAGCTTTCTTT	CASSSPGTATEAFF	.	TRBD1	TRBV6-5	TRBJ1-1
TGTGCCAGCAGCTTAGGGCTAGCCAAAAACATTCAGTACTTC	CASSLGLAKNIQYF	.	.	TRBV7-9	TRBJ2-4
TGCGCCAGCAGCCAAGATCCAGGGTGGGTGGTCGGTGGCTACACCTTC	CASSQDPGWVVGGYTF	.	.	TRBV4-1	TRBJ1-2
TGTGCCGCCGGTGGGGCTGGGGCCAAAAACATTCAGTACTTC	CAAGGAGAKNIQYF	.	.	TRBV10-3	TRBJ2-4
TGTGCCAGCAGTGAACTCGCTAGCGGGAGGTTGAGCTCCTACAATGAGCAGTTCTTC	CASSELASGRLSSYNEQFF	.	TRBD2	TRBV6-1	TRBJ2-1
TGTGCCATCAGGGACTATGACATTCAGTACTTC	CAIRDYDIQYF	.	.	TRBV10-3	TRBJ2-4
TGCGCCAGCAGCCCAACCGACAGGGGGCCCGGGGAGCTGTTTTTT	CASSPTDRGPGELFF	once	TRBD1	TRBV5-1	TRBJ2-2
TGTGCCAGCAGTTTATCGACGGGTTCGTTGAACACTGAAGCTTTCTTT	CASSLSTGSLNTEAFF	.	.	TRBV27	TRBJ1-1
TGCGCCAGCAGCCAAGATGTCACAGCGAACACCGGGGAGCTGTTTTTT	CASSQDVTANTGELFF	.	.	TRBV4-1	TRBJ2-2
TGTGCCTGGAGGAACCGAGAGGATCCGGGACAGGGAAGGAGCCTCGGCTACGAGCAGTACTTC	CAWRNREDPGQGRSLGYEQYF	.	TRBD1	TRBV30	TRBJ2-7
TGTGCCAGCAGCTTGGGGACAGGGGGCGGAACCGAAAAACTGTTTTTT	CASSLGTGGGTEKLFF	.	TRBD1	TRBV5-4	TRBJ1-4
TGCGCCAGCAGCTTGGCACACGCCCTCGATGAAGCTTTCTTT	CASSLAHALDEAFF	.	.	TRBV5-1	TRBJ1-1
TGTGCCAGCAGTGACACGGGACTAGCGGGAGACCATGAGCAGTTCTTC	CASSDTGLAGDHEQFF	.	TRBD2	TRBV25-1	TRBJ2-1
TGTGCCAGCAGCTCCTCTAGCGGCCCCTACGAGCAGTACTTC	CASSSSSGPYEQYF	.	TRBD2	TRBV11-2	TRBJ2-7
TGTGCCAGCAGCTTAAGCTCGAGGGCATCCGGGGAGCTGTTTTTT	CASSLSSRASGELFF	.	.	TRBV7-3	TRBJ2-2
TGTGCCAGCAAGGGGGGACAGTTCACAGATACGCAGTATTTT	CASKGGQFTDTQYF	.	.	TRBV27	TRBJ2-3
TGTGCCAGTAGTCCCGGACAGGGGAGAGGCACTGAAGCTTTCTTT	CASSPGQGRGTEAFF	.	TRBD1	TRBV19	TRBJ1-1
TGTGCCAGCAGTGTAGATCAGGGGGGGAACACTGAAGCTTTCTTT	CASSVDQGGNTEAFF	once	TRBD1	TRBV6-1	TRBJ1-1
TGTGCCAGTAGTATTCAAGGCGGGGAGTACTCCTACGAGCAGTACTTC	CASSIQGGEYSYEQYF	.	.	TRBV19	TRBJ2-7
TGTGCCTGGAGGATCGCGGGACAGGGGGAAAACACCATATATTTT	CAWRIAGQGENTIYF	.	TRBD1	TRBV30	TRBJ1-3
TGTGCCAGCAGCTTGGTTTTGGACAGGGTCTACGAGCAGTACTTC	CASSLVLDRVYEQYF	.	TRBD1	TRBV5-4	TRBJ2-7
TGTGCCAGCACCACACCTGCGGGAACCGGGGAGCTGTTTTTT	CASTTPAGTGELFF	.	.	TRBV28	TRBJ2-2
TGTGCCAGCAGCGCGGGCAGATTCTCCTACGAGCAGTACTTC	CASSAGRFSYEQYF	.	.	TRBV7-6	TRBJ2-7